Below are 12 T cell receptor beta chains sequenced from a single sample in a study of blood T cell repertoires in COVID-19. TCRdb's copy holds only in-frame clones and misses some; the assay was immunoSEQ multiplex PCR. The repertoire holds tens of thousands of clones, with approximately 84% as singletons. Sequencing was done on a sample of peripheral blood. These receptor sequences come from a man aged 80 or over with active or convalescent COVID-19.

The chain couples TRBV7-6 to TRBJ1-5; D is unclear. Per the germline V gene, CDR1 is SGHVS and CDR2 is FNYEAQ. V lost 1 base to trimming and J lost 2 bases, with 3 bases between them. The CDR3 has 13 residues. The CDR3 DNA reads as TGTGCCAGCAGCTTAGAGCGCAATCAGCCCCAGCATTTT. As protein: CASSLERNQPQHF.

This CDR3 is CASSGQGWGTEAFF. For the CDR3, the DNA is TGTGCCAGCAGCGGACAGGGCTGGGGGACTGAAGCTTTCTTT. This chain joins TRBV2 and TRBJ1-1; 8 nucleotides align to TRBD1. Germline CDR1 SNHLY, CDR2 FYNNEI. CDR3 length: 14 amino acids. The trim removed 6 bases at V and 5 bases at J, leaving 8 bases unmatched.

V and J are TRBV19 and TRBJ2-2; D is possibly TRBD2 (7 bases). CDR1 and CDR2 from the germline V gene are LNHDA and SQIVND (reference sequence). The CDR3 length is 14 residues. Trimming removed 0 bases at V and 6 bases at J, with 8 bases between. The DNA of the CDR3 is TGTGCCAGTAGTATAGACGGGGGGCCCGGGGAGCTGTTTTTT. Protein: CASSIDGGPGELFF.

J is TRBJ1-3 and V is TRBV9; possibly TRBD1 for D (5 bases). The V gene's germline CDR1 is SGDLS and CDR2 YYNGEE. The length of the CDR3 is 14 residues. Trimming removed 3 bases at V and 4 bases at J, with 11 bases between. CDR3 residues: CASSEGNSGNTIYF. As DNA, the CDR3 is TGTGCCAGCAGCGAGGGGAATTCGGGAAACACCATATATTTT.

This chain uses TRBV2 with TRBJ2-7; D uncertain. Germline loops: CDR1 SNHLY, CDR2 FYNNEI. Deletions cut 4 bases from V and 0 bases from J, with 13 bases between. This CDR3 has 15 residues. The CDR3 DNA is TGTGCCAGCAGTGTCTACCTCTCAGGCTCCTACGAGCAGTACTTC. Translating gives CASSVYLSGSYEQYF.

This CDR3 reads CATSRAVLATNEKLFF. The CDR3 region has the DNA TGTGCCACCAGCAGAGCGGTACTTGCAACTAATGAAAAACTGTTTTTT. V is TRBV15 and J is TRBJ1-4, with D uncertain. V was trimmed by 1 base and J by 0 bases, leaving 9 bases between them. The CDR3 length is 16 residues. The germline V gene encodes CDR1 LNHNV and CDR2 YYDKDF (reference sequence).

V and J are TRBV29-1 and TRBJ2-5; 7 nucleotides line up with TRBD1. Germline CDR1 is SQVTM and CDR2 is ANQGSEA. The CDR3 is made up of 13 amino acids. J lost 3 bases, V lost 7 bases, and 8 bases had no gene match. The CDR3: CSAKSTGKETQYF. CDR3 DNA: TGCAGCGCTAAATCGACAGGGAAAGAGACCCAGTACTTC. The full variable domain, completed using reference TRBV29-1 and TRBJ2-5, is SAVISQKPSRDICQRGTSLTIQCQVDSQVTMMFWYRQQPGQSLTLIATANQGSEATYESGFVIDKFPISRPNLTFSTLTVSNMSPEDSSIYLCSAKSTGKETQYFGPGTRLLVL.

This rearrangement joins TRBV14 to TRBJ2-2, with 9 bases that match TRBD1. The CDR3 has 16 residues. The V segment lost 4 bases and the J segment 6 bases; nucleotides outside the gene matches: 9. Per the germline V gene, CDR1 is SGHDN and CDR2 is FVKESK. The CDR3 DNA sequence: TGTGCCAGCAGCCTTACGGGACAGGGAAGGGCCGGGGAGCTGTTTTTT. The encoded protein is CASSLTGQGRAGELFF.

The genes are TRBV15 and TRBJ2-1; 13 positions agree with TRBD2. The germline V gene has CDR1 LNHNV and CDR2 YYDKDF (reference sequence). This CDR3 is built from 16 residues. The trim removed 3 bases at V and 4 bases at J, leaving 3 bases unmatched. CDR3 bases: TGTGCCACCAGCAGGCCGGGACTAGCGGGGTACAATGAGCAGTTCTTC. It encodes CATSRPGLAGYNEQFF.

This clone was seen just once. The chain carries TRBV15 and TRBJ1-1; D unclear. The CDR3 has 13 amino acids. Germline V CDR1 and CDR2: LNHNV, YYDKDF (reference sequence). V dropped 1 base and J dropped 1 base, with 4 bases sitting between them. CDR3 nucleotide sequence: TGTGCCACCAGCAGAGGAGGGAACACTGAAGCTTTCTTT. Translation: CATSRGGNTEAFF.

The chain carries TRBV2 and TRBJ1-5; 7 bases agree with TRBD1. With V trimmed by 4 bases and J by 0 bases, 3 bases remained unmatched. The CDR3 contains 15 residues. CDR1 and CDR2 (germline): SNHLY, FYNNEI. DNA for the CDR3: TGTGCCAGCAGTGGTGGACAGGCTAGCAATCAGCCCCAGCATTTT. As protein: CASSGGQASNQPQHF.

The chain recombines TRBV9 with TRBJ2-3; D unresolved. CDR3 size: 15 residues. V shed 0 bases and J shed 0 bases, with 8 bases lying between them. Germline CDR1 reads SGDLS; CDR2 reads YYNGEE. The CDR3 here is CASSVGSISTDTQYF. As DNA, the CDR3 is TGTGCCAGCAGCGTAGGCTCTATCAGCACAGATACGCAGTATTTT. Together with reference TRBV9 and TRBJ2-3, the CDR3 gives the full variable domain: DSGVTQTPKHLITATGQRVTLRCSPRSGDLSVYWYQQSLDQGLQFLIQYYNGEERAKGNILERFSAQQFPDLHSELNLSSLELGDSALYFCASSVGSISTDTQYFGPGTRLTVL.